The 21 T cell receptor beta chains below were found in one sample sequenced in a study of spatial heterogeneity in lung cancer. Time point reported: sample taken at primary tumor resection. TCRdb reprocessed the 5' RACE reads via MiXCR and lists one record per CDR3 protein. This table has about 92,000 distinct CDR3 sequences, approximately 12% appearing once. Specimen: PBMCs, collected at surgery. These receptors were obtained from a male donor with early-stage non-small cell lung cancer.

This clonotype was picked up a small number of times. The genes are TRBV19 and TRBJ2-5, with D unclear. Germline lookup yields CDR1 LNHDA and CDR2 SQIVND (reference sequence). The CDR3 sequence is 14 residues long. With 3 bases removed from V and 1 base from J, the gap between germline ends came to 9 bases. The chain's CDR3 is CASSIVGFQETQYF. The CDR3 DNA follows: TGTGCCAGTAGTATCGTGGGTTTCCAAGAGACCCAGTACTTC.

This clonotype has only a few counts. V is TRBV3-1 and J is TRBJ1-1, with D possibly being TRBD1 (6 bases). Germline V lookup: CDR1 LGHDT, CDR2 YNNKEL (reference sequence). The CDR3 has 17 amino acids. V lost 2 bases and J lost 5, with 21 bases in between. DNA of the CDR3: TGTGCCAGCAGCCAATTACCGGGACAAAGGGCGGTAACTGAAGCTTTCTTT. Its protein is CASSQLPGQRAVTEAFF.

The CDR3 coding sequence is TGTGCCAGCAGTCAGAGCGGGAGGGCTACCGGGGAGCTGTTTTTT. The encoded protein is CASSQSGRATGELFF. The gene calls are TRBV6-5 and TRBJ2-2; 10 positions agree with TRBD2. Germline V CDR1 and CDR2: MNHEY, SVGAGI. Trimming cost V 5 bases and J 5 bases; bases outside gene matches: 5. The CDR3 is made up of 15 amino acids.

This clonotype was seen a few times. V and J are TRBV20-1 and TRBJ2-3; no firm D call. CDR1 is DFQATT, CDR2 SNEGSKA, per germline (reference sequence). Trimming shortened V by 4 bases and J by 0 bases, and 11 bases separated the two germline ends. This CDR3 has 14 residues. CDR3 bases: TGCAGTGCTATAAGCCCATCTAGCACAGATACGCAGTATTTT. It encodes CSAISPSSTDTQYF.

The rearrangement joins TRBV7-2 to TRBJ1-5; D perhaps matches TRBD1 (5 bases). The CDR3 runs 17 residues. The germline CDR1 and CDR2 sequences are SGHTA and FQGNSA. The V and J ends lost 1 base and 2 bases respectively, with 15 bases between them. CDR3 protein: CASSLGDLKKGNQPQHF. CDR3 DNA sequence: TGTGCCAGCAGCTTAGGGGACCTTAAAAAAGGCAATCAGCCCCAGCATTTT.

The V and J genes are TRBV5-1 and TRBJ2-1, with 10 bases matching TRBD2. The CDR3 is 16 residues long. Germline values: CDR1 SGHRS, CDR2 YFSETQ. V gave up 2 bases and J gave up 0 bases; unmatched junction bases: 2. CDR3 sequence (DNA): TGCGCCAGCAGCTTCTCTAGCGGGAGCTCCTACAATGAGCAGTTCTTC. This encodes CASSFSSGSSYNEQFF.

This clonotype has a count of ten or more. This sequence joins TRBV7-3 and TRBJ2-6; D tentatively fits TRBD1 or TRBD2 (5 bases each). There are 18 residues in the CDR3. The germline V gene encodes CDR1 SGHTA and CDR2 FQGTGA. With 5 bases removed from V and 1 base from J, the gap between germline ends came to 18 bases. CDR3 in amino acids: CASSLSGTQLSGANVLTF. DNA of the CDR3: TGTGCCAGCAGCCTATCCGGGACGCAACTTTCTGGGGCCAACGTCCTGACTTTC.

The table lists this clonotype with a count of one. An end of the junction does not agree with germline; a read error may underlie this. The chain joins TRBV20-1 to TRBJ1-3; 7 bases agree with TRBD1. CDR1 and CDR2 (germline): DFQATT, SNEGSKA (reference sequence). The CDR3 extends over 15 amino acids. The CDR3 spells CSARRGQEPGNTTYF. CDR3 sequence (DNA): TGCAGTGCGAGGAGAGGACAGGAGCCTGGAAACACCACATATTTT.

This clonotype was recorded a few times. This chain connects TRBV4-1 to TRBJ1-2; perhaps TRBD1 as D (5 bases). V was shortened by 0 bases and J by 5 bases, with 10 bases between the two germline ends. Germline V gives CDR1 MGHRA, CDR2 YSYEKL. CDR3 length equals 14 residues. The CDR3 is CASSQETGLYGYTF. The CDR3 DNA follows: TGCGCCAGCAGCCAAGAAACAGGTCTTTATGGCTACACCTTC.

The chain recombines TRBV6-5 with TRBJ1-6; no clear D gene. The CDR3 extends over 14 amino acids. Per the germline V gene, CDR1 is MNHEY and CDR2 is SVGAGI. V lost 3 bases and J 9 bases, leaving 12 bases between the germline ends. Written as DNA, the CDR3 is TGTGCCAGCAGTTATGGGCAGGAGGGTTCACCCCTCCACTTT. This translates into CASSYGQEGSPLHF.

The chain links TRBV28 to TRBJ2-3, with TRBD2 identical over 9 bases. V lost 6 bases and J lost 0; bases outside the gene matches: 7. Per germline, CDR1 MDHEN and CDR2 SYDVKM. This CDR3 comprises 16 residues. CDR3 protein: CASSSLAGRSTDTQYF. For the CDR3, the DNA is TGTGCCAGCAGCAGCCTAGCGGGGCGTAGCACAGATACGCAGTATTTT.

There are a few counts of this clonotype. The chain joins TRBV5-6 to TRBJ2-1; D gene uncertain. This CDR3 contains 12 residues. Germline V gene sequence: CDR1 SGHDT, CDR2 YYEEEE. V lost 0 bases and J lost 13, with 11 bases in between. In nucleotides, the CDR3 is TGTGCCAGCAGCTTGGCGATGAGTATCCAGTTCTTC. Translation: CASSLAMSIQFF. Full variable domain (rest looked up from reference TRBV5-6 and TRBJ2-1): DAGVTQSPTHLIKTRGQQVTLRCSPKSGHDTVSWYQQALGQGPQFIFQYYEEEERQRGNFPDRFSGHQFPNYSSELNVNALLLGDSALYLCASSLAMSIQFFGPGTRLTVL.

The J gene is TRBJ1-4, the V gene TRBV9; 7 bases map to TRBD1. Per germline, CDR1 SGDLS and CDR2 YYNGEE. The V segment lost 3 bases and the J segment 4 bases; nucleotides outside the gene matches: 3. The CDR3 length is 14 residues. The CDR3, as DNA: TGTGCCAGCAGCGCGGGACAGCTTAATGAAAAACTGTTTTTT. This sequence encodes CASSAGQLNEKLFF.

This chain joins TRBV7-2 and TRBJ1-1; no reliable D call. The CDR3 is made up of 14 amino acids. The ends were cut back, 7 bases at V and 6 bases at J, with 18 bases in the middle. The germline CDR1 and CDR2 sequences are SGHTA and FQGNSA. CDR3 sequence (DNA): TGTGCCAGCACCACGGGCCCAGGCGTAGCTGAAGCTTTCTTT. It yields the protein CASTTGPGVAEAFF.

On this clonotype: The final CDR3 position lacks the conserved phenylalanine or tryptophan, pointing to a likely read error. The chain employs TRBV10-3 and TRBJ2-3, with TRBD2 matching 10 bases. This CDR3 comprises 14 residues. The ends lost 6 bases at V and 6 bases at J; junction bases unmatched: 6. Germline-derived CDR1 and CDR2 are ENHRY and SYGVKD. DNA of the CDR3: TGTGCCATCAGGAGCGGGAGGGCCGGTGATACGCAGTATCTT. It translates to CAIRSGRAGDTQYL.

This clonotype was counted a few times. The chain is built from TRBV2 and TRBJ2-3, with TRBD2 identical over 8 bases. V was pared by 6 bases and J by 0 bases, with 2 bases of the junction left unmatched. The CDR3 is 14 residues long. Germline CDR1 is SNHLY and CDR2 is FYNNEI. CDR3 protein: CASRLAVSTDTQYF. The CDR3 DNA reads as TGTGCCAGCAGACTAGCGGTTAGCACAGATACGCAGTATTTT.

A single count supports this clonotype. This may stem from a read error, because a much larger clone lies one nucleotide away. The chain couples TRBV6-1 to TRBJ2-5; D not resolved. This CDR3 spans 14 amino acids. Germline CDR1 MNHNS, CDR2 SASEGT. With 6 bases removed from V and 0 bases from J, the gap between germline ends came to 11 bases. The chain's CDR3 is CASRAAWDQETQYF. CDR3 coding DNA: TGTGCCAGCAGAGCCGCTTGGGACCAAGAGACCCAGTACTTC.

The chain carries TRBV6-5 and TRBJ2-7; 9 nucleotides agree with TRBD1. Germline V gene data show CDR1 as MNHEY and CDR2 as SVGAGI. Trimming took 6 bases from V and 2 from J; bases not matched to a gene: 8. The CDR3 contains 15 residues. The CDR3: CASRTTGQGPYEQYF. CDR3 sequence (DNA): TGTGCCAGCAGGACCACCGGACAGGGGCCCTACGAGCAGTACTTC.

This clonotype has a handful of counts. The chain's CDR3 is CASSYGDRGYTDTQYF. CDR3 DNA: TGTGCCAGCAGTTACGGGGACAGGGGTTACACAGATACGCAGTATTTT. The rearrangement joins TRBV6-6 to TRBJ2-3; 10 bases are shared with TRBD1. Germline V lookup: CDR1 MNHNY, CDR2 SVGAGI (reference sequence). This CDR3 spans 16 amino acids. V gave up 2 bases and J gave up 2 bases; unmatched junction bases: 4.

The chain recombines TRBV7-9 with TRBJ2-2; D is undetermined. Between the trimmed V and J ends, which lost 3 bases and 8 bases, there was a span of 4 bases. The CDR3 sequence is 11 residues long. The germline CDR1 and CDR2 sequences are SEHNR and FQNEAQ (reference sequence). CDR3 region: CASSFAGELFF. For the CDR3, the DNA is TGTGCCAGCAGCTTTGCGGGGGAGCTGTTTTTT.

In its sample, this clonotype was seen a few times. V gene TRBV5-1 combines with J gene TRBJ2-1, with 11 bases matching TRBD1. This CDR3 comprises 15 residues. CDR1 and CDR2 from the germline V gene are SGHRS and YFSETQ. The V and J ends lost 3 bases and 6 bases, in that order; junction bases with no gene match: 5. The CDR3 region is CASSYSGTGGNEQFF. CDR3 sequence (DNA): TGCGCCAGCAGCTATTCCGGGACAGGGGGCAATGAGCAGTTCTTC.